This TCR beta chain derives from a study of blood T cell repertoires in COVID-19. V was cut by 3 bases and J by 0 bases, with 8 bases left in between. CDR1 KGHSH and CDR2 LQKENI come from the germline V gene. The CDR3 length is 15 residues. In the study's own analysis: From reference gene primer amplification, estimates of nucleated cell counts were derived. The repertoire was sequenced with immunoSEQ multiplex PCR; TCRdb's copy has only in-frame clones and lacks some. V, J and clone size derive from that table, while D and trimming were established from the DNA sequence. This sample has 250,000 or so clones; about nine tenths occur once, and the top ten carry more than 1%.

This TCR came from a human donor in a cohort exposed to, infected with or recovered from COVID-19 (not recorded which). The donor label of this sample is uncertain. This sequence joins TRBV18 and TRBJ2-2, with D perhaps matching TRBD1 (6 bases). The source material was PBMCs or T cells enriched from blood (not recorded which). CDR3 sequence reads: CASSPGHANTGELFF. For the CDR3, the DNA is TGTGCCAGCTCACCGGGACATGCGAACACCGGGGAGCTGTTTTTT.